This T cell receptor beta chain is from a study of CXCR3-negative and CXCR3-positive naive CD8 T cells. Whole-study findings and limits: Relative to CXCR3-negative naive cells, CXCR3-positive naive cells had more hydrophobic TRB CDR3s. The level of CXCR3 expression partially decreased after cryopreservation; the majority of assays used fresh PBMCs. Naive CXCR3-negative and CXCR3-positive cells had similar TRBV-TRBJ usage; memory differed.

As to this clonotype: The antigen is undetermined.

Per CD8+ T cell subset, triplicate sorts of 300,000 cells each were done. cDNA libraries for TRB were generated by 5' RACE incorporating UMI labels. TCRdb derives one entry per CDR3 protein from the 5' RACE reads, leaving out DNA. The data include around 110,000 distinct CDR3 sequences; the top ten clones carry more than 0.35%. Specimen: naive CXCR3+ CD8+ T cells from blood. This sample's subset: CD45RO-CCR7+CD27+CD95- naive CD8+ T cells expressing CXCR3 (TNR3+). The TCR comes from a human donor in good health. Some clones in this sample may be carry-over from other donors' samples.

The CDR3 protein is CASSNRGLETVAFF. The chain couples TRBV6-4 to TRBJ1-1; TCRdb calls TRBD1, which cannot be checked without DNA. This CDR3 region has 14 residues. CDR1 and CDR2 (germline): MRHNA, SNTAGT.